This T cell receptor beta chain appears in the sequencing data of a study of T cells in Graves' hyperthyroidism and ophthalmopathy. As for this clonotype: Its antigen is not identified.

It was considered stable Graves' hyperthyroidism when ophthalmopathy did not progress within 18 months. PBMCs were sourced from less than 12 ml fresh peripheral blood. Findings and caveats of the study: The authors' 13 V-J model separated ophthalmopathy from stable hyperthyroidism.

Trimming removed 3 bases from V and 1 base from J, with 12 bases in between. Germline V gene sequence: CDR1 LGHNA, CDR2 YNFKEQ. CDR3 size: 15 residues. TCR beta CDR3 regions were amplified from RNA transcripts. Initially, a first-round RT-PCR of the TCR CDR3 employed the HTBI primer set. TCRdb reanalysed the multiplex PCR reads using MiXCR and keeps one entry per CDR3 protein. The table includes around 200,000 distinct CDR3 sequences, about a sixth detected once. The sequence was obtained from a woman aged 45-65 years with Graves' hyperthyroidism. This chain connects TRBV4-2 to TRBJ1-2; D perhaps matches TRBD1 (5 bases). Input material: blood. The DNA for the CDR3 is TGTGCCAGCAGCCAGATTGGGGGAGATAACTATGGCTACACCTTC. The encoded protein is CASSQIGGDNYGYTF.